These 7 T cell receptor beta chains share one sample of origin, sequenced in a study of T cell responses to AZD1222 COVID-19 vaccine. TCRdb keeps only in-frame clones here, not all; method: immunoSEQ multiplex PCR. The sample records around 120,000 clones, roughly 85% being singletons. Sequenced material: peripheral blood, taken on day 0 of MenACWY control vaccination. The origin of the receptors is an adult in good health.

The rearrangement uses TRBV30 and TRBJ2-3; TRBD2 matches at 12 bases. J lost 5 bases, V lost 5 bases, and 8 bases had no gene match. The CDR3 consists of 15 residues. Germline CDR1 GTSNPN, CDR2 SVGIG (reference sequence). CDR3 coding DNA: TGTGCCTGGGGACTAGCGGGGTCGGGAGGAGATACGCAGTATTTT. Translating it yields CAWGLAGSGGDTQYF.

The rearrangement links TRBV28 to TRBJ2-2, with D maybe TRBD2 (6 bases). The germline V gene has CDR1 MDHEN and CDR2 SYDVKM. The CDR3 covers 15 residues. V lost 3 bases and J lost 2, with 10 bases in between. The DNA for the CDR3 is TGTGCCAGCAGTTTCAGGGAGGTAAACACCGGGGAGCTGTTTTTT. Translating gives CASSFREVNTGELFF.

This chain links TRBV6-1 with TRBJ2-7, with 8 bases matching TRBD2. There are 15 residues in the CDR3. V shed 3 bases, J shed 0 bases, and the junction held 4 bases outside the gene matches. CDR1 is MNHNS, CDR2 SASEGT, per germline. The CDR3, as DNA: TGTGCCAGCAGTGAGGTAACTAGCGGCTCCTACGAGCAGTACTTC. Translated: CASSEVTSGSYEQYF.

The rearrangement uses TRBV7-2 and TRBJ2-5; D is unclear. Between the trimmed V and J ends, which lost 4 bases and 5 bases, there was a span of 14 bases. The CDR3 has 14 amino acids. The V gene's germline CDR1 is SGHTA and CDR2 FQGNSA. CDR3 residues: CASSSSWSGETQYF. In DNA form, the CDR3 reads TGTGCCAGCAGCTCCAGCTGGTCCGGCGAGACCCAGTACTTC.

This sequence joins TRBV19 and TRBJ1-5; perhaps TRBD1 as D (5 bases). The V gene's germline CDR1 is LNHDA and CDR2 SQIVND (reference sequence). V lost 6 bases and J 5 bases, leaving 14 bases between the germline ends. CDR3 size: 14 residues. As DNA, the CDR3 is TGTGCCAGTAGGGAACCGGGGGAATATCAGCCCCAGCATTTT. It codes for CASREPGEYQPQHF.

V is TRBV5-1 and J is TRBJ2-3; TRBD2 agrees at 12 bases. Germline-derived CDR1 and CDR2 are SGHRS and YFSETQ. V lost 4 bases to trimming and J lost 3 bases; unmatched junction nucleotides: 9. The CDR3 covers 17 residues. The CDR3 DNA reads TGCGCCAGCAGCACCCACCGACTAGCGGGAGAAACAGATACGCAGTATTTT. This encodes CASSTHRLAGETDTQYF.

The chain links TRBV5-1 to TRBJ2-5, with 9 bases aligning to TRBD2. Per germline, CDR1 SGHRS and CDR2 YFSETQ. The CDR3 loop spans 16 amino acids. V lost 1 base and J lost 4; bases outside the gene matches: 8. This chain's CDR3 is CASSLLVSGSVETQYF. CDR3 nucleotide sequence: TGCGCCAGCAGCTTGCTTGTTAGCGGGAGTGTAGAGACCCAGTACTTC.